These 15 T cell receptor beta chains came from one sample sequenced in a study of T cell changes during pregnancy in multiple sclerosis (dated by TCRdb to the late 2010s). Library construction relied on the immunoSEQ multiplex PCR assay. Drawn from immuneACCESS, this table holds only the in-frame rearrangements with V and J called that TCRdb kept. Clones are partly lost; checked studies trace under half to an unresolved V gene and leave the rest unexplained. The sample table holds 15,000 to 20,000 clones, of which approximately 84% were seen once. Of the sample, 8% to 10% falls within the top ten clones. The specimen was CD8+ T cells from peripheral blood mononuclear cells, collected in the second trimester of pregnancy. The receptors originated from a female donor in good health, enrolled as a control in a pregnancy study.

As DNA, the CDR3 is TGCGCCAGCAGGCTGGGAGACGGGCCCAATGAGCAGTTCTTC. This sequence encodes CASRLGDGPNEQFF. The chain employs TRBV4-1 and TRBJ2-1; weak D call: TRBD2 (5 bases). V was clipped by 6 bases and J by 6 bases, with 15 bases between them. The V gene's germline CDR1 is MGHRA and CDR2 YSYEKL. CDR3 size: 14 residues.

The gene calls are TRBV30 and TRBJ1-1; TRBD1 matches 8 bases. The CDR3 is 15 residues long. In germline, CDR1 is GTSNPN, CDR2 SVGIG (reference sequence). V lost 4 bases and J lost 4; bases outside the gene matches: 11. Written as DNA, the CDR3 is TGTGCCTGGATCGGCGGGCGGACAGGGATCACTGAAGCTTTCTTT. As protein: CAWIGGRTGITEAFF.

The chain couples TRBV4-2 to TRBJ2-5; 8 bases match TRBD2. The CDR3 contains 15 residues. V lost 3 bases, J lost 4 bases, and 7 bases stayed unmatched. Germline V gives CDR1 LGHNA, CDR2 YNFKEQ. The CDR3 is CASSHGRGGPETQYF. The CDR3 DNA sequence: TGTGCCAGCAGCCATGGACGGGGGGGCCCAGAGACCCAGTACTTC.

The chain recombines TRBV27 with TRBJ1-5; D might be TRBD1 (6 bases). Trimming took 2 bases from V and 13 from J, leaving 18 bases between them. There are 14 residues in the CDR3. The V gene's germline CDR1 is MNHEY and CDR2 SMNVEV (reference sequence). CDR3 region: CASSLVQGTTIQHF. The CDR3 bases are TGTGCCAGCAGTTTAGTACAGGGAACCACGATACAGCATTTT.

The V call is TRBV5-1, the J call TRBJ1-2, with 9 bases fitting TRBD1. There are 17 residues in the CDR3. Germline loops: CDR1 SGHRS, CDR2 YFSETQ. V lost 4 bases and J lost 6; bases outside the gene matches: 16. For the CDR3, the DNA is TGCGCCAGCAGCGAAACACGACAGGGGGTTAGTGGTAATGGCTACACCTTC. Protein: CASSETRQGVSGNGYTF.

This chain joins TRBV28 and TRBJ1-2; 7 positions match TRBD1. The CDR3 totals 18 residues. Trimming removed 1 base from V and 0 bases from J; junction bases left unmatched: 11. The germline CDR1 and CDR2 sequences are MDHEN and SYDVKM. The CDR3 loop reads CASSLYMGQRLANYGYTF. In nucleotides, the CDR3 is TGTGCCAGCAGTTTATACATGGGACAGCGTCTAGCTAACTATGGCTACACCTTC.

This chain connects TRBV4-3 to TRBJ2-7, with D possibly being TRBD2 (7 bases). Germline V gene lookup returns CDR1 LGHNA and CDR2 YSLEER. The CDR3 spans 15 residues. The ends were cut back, 1 base at V and 2 bases at J, with 12 bases in the middle. The CDR3 DNA reads as TGCGCCAGCAGCCAAGGGAGGGGGGGGGCCTACGAGCAGTACTTC. Amino acid sequence: CASSQGRGGAYEQYF.

About this clone itself: This specimen includes other DNA sequences encoding the same CDR3. The J gene is TRBJ2-3, the V gene TRBV5-4, with D perhaps matching TRBD1 (5 bases). The ends were cut back, 0 bases at V and 2 bases at J, with 13 bases in the middle. The CDR3 runs to 16 residues. CDR1 SGHNT and CDR2 YYREEE come from the germline V gene (reference sequence). DNA of the CDR3: TGTGCCAGCAGCTTGGGCGCAGGGAAATACACAGATACGCAGTATTTT. It yields the protein CASSLGAGKYTDTQYF.

The chain links TRBV7-3 to TRBJ2-5, with TRBD1 matching over 8 bases. The germline V gene encodes CDR1 SGHTA and CDR2 FQGTGA. J gave up 2 bases and V 5 bases, and 7 bases lay outside the gene matches. The CDR3 is made up of 15 amino acids. The CDR3 coding sequence is TGTGCCAGCAGCCCGATAAGGACAGGGCAAGAGACCCAGTACTTC. Encoded protein: CASSPIRTGQETQYF.

The rearrangement joins TRBV5-1 to TRBJ1-1; 7 bases fit TRBD1. The junction had 8 bases not matched to a gene; V was cut back by 3 bases and J by 0 bases. Germline CDR1 SGHRS, CDR2 YFSETQ. This CDR3 is 16 amino acids long. The CDR3 loop is CASSWTGTELNTEAFF. In DNA form, the CDR3 reads TGCGCCAGCAGCTGGACCGGGACAGAATTGAACACTGAAGCTTTCTTT.

V gene TRBV6-4 combines with J gene TRBJ2-1; 7 positions agree with TRBD2. The CDR3 has 13 residues. V dropped 3 bases and J dropped 6; count of bases not matched to a gene: 2. Germline assignment: CDR1 MRHNA and CDR2 SNTAGT. CDR3 sequence reads: CASSEGLSNEQFF. The CDR3, as DNA: TGTGCCAGCAGTGAGGGACTATCCAATGAGCAGTTCTTC.

The rearrangement uses TRBV4-3 and TRBJ1-3; D is perhaps TRBD1 (6 bases). The CDR3 length is 16 residues. The ends were cut back, 1 base at V and 3 bases at J, with 13 bases in the middle. Germline CDR1 reads LGHNA; CDR2 reads YSLEER. The CDR3 region has the DNA TGCGCCAGCAGCCAAGCACGGGGGGCAGGTGGAAACACCATATATTTT. Its translation is CASSQARGAGGNTIYF.

The chain combines TRBV7-6 with TRBJ2-7; the D gene is possibly TRBD2 (6 bases). The CDR3 is made up of 15 amino acids. The germline V gene has CDR1 SGHVS and CDR2 FNYEAQ. The V gene lost 3 bases and the J gene lost 2 bases, with 14 bases spanning the gap. CDR3 sequence reads: CASSFHGSGTYEQYF. In DNA, the CDR3 is TGTGCCAGCAGCTTTCATGGTAGCGGTACCTACGAGCAGTACTTC. Full variable domain (rest looked up from reference TRBV7-6 and TRBJ2-7): GAGVSQSPRYKVTKRGQDVALRCDPISGHVSLYWYRQALGQGPEFLTYFNYEAQQDKSGLPNDRFSAERPEGSISTLTIQRTEQRDSAMYRCASSFHGSGTYEQYFGPGTRLTVT.

The chain carries TRBV6-5 and TRBJ2-2; no definite D call. Germline V CDR1 and CDR2: MNHEY, SVGAGI. This CDR3 comprises 14 residues. Trimming shortened V by 4 bases and J by 0 bases, and 6 bases separated the two germline ends. CDR3 nucleotide sequence: TGTGCCAGCAGTTCTGGCCCGAACACCGGGGAGCTGTTTTTT. This translates into CASSSGPNTGELFF.

The rearrangement uses TRBV18 and TRBJ2-7, with D perhaps matching TRBD1 (6 bases). With 1 base removed from V and 4 bases from J, the gap between germline ends came to 17 bases. The CDR3 is 16 amino acids. The germline gives CDR1 KGHSH, CDR2 LQKENI. The CDR3 DNA sequence: TGTGCCAGCTCACCACTTGGGGACAAAGGTCGGTACGAGCAGTACTTC. It codes for CASSPLGDKGRYEQYF.